This note documents a single T cell receptor (beta chain) sequence. The antigen is unknown. Gene names denote mouse genes. The CDR3 goes on 1 residue after the read ends, and that part is filled in from the germline J gene. The CDR3 covers 13 residues. Germline loops: CDR1 KGHTA, CDR2 FQNQQP. The sample comes from a study of tissue T cells after allogeneic stem cell transplantation. Study conclusions and caveats: Anatomically similar tissues had similar TCR repertoires within each patient. Shared clones across patients were few; motif clustering revealed tissue-specific shared signatures.

Assay used: immunoSEQ multiplex PCR; TCRdb lists only in-frame clones, some missing. The table has roughly 2,000 clones, 49% seen once. Indicated time point: mouse harvest day 14 after allogeneic transplant. Mouse grafts combined 10^7 T-cell-depleted bone marrow cells with 10^6 splenic CD5+ T cells. The sequenced sample consisted of blood. J is TRBJ2-4 and V is TRBV23; the table gives TRBD1 as D, unverified against the DNA. This clonotype originated in a female BALB/c mouse given C57BL/6 T cells with graft-versus-host disease after an allogeneic hematopoietic cell transplant. The CDR3: CSSSRQGQNTLYF. The sequenced part of the CDR3 DNA is TGCTCCAGCAGCCGACAGGGCCAAAACACCTTGTAC. Looking up the rest from reference TRBV23 and TRBJ2-4 gives the full variable domain: DAAVTQKPRYLIKMKGQEAEMKCIPEKGHTAVFWYQQKQSKELKFLIYFQNQQPLDQIDMVKERFSAVCPSSSLCSLGIRTCEAEDSALYLCSSSRQGQNTLYFGAGTRLSVL.